This passage covers 13 T cell receptor beta chains from one sample sequenced in a study of cytotoxic CD8 clonotypes in ibrutinib-treated CLL. The protocol was immunoSEQ multiplex PCR, while the TCRdb copy is restricted to in-frame clones and leaves out a portion. The sample has approximately 210,000 clones; 72% are singletons. The input for sequencing was PBMCs, taken after 24 months of ibrutinib treatment. The receptors shown here come from a human donor with chronic lymphocytic leukemia.

The chain recombines TRBV9 with TRBJ1-5, with D possibly being TRBD1 (5 bases). CDR1 and CDR2 (germline): SGDLS, YYNGEE. The V end lost 4 bases, the J end lost 7 bases, and 15 bases lay between the germline ends. This CDR3 comprises 14 residues. In DNA, the CDR3 is TGTGCCAGCAGCCCCCAAATGGGGGGACAGCCCCAGCATTTT. Protein sequence: CASSPQMGGQPQHF.

J is TRBJ2-3 and V is TRBV28; 11 bases map to TRBD2. With 5 bases clipped from V and 0 bases from J, the junction kept 7 bases outside the gene matches. CDR3 length: 17 residues. Per germline, CDR1 MDHEN and CDR2 SYDVKM. Written as DNA, the CDR3 is TGTGCCAGCAGTCCAGCTAGCGGGAGGCTCAGCACAGATACGCAGTATTTT. Its translation: CASSPASGRLSTDTQYF.

The rearrangement uses TRBV5-6 and TRBJ1-2, with D possibly matching TRBD1 (6 bases). This CDR3 spans 15 amino acids. The V end was cut by 0 bases, the J end by 0 bases, with 9 bases between. CDR1 is SGHDT, CDR2 YYEEEE, per germline. The CDR3 loop is CASSLVRGSNYGYTF. For the CDR3, the DNA is TGTGCCAGCAGCTTGGTTAGGGGGTCTAACTATGGCTACACCTTC.

The count of this clone is one. The rearrangement links TRBV11-3 to TRBJ2-3, with D possibly matching TRBD2 (6 bases). This CDR3 spans 14 amino acids. The V gene lost 2 bases and the J gene lost 6 bases, with 12 bases spanning the gap. The germline gives CDR1 SGHNT, CDR2 YENEEA. DNA for the CDR3: TGTGCCAGCAGCTTACGTGGGGACTGGGATACGCAGTATTTT. Protein: CASSLRGDWDTQYF. Full variable domain (remainder filled in from reference TRBV11-3 and TRBJ2-3): EAGVVQSPRYKIIEKKQPVAFWCNPISGHNTLYWYLQNLGQGPELLIRYENEEAVDDSQLPKDRFSAERLKGVDSTLKIQPAELGDSAVYLCASSLRGDWDTQYFGPGTRLTVL.

The V and J genes are TRBV10-3 and TRBJ2-1; TRBD2 agrees at 7 bases. Germline CDR1 is ENHRY and CDR2 is SYGVKD. There are 14 residues in the CDR3. Trimming took 10 bases from V and 5 from J; bases not matched to a gene: 11. The chain's CDR3 is CATLTGTKNNEQFF. The CDR3, as DNA: TGTGCCACCCTAACCGGGACTAAAAACAATGAGCAGTTCTTC.

The chain has TRBV10-3 and TRBJ1-1; tentative D call: TRBD1 (6 bases). Germline V lookup: CDR1 ENHRY, CDR2 SYGVKD. This CDR3 spans 16 amino acids. Trimming took off 1 base at V and 2 bases at J, with 14 bases between the two ends. The CDR3 nucleotides read TGTGCCATCAGTGAGTGGTCAGGGGCGTTTAACACTGAAGCTTTCTTT. This translates into CAISEWSGAFNTEAFF.

The chain links TRBV4-2 to TRBJ2-1; D not certain. The V end lost 0 bases, the J end lost 10 bases, and 10 bases lay between the germline ends. From germline, CDR1 is LGHNA and CDR2 YNFKEQ. The CDR3 consists of 13 residues. The CDR3 protein is CASSQDRLGEQFF. The CDR3 bases are TGTGCCAGCAGCCAAGATCGTTTGGGCGAGCAGTTCTTC.

The chain has TRBV7-9 and TRBJ2-6; 7 positions agree with TRBD1. Germline V gene lookup returns CDR1 SEHNR and CDR2 FQNEAQ (reference sequence). The V segment lost 5 bases and the J segment 0 bases; nucleotides outside the gene matches: 7. The CDR3 is 17 residues long. CDR3: CASSAGTVVSGANVLTF. The CDR3 nucleotides read TGTGCCAGCAGCGCCGGGACAGTAGTCTCTGGGGCCAACGTCCTGACTTTC.

This clone has just a few counts. The genes are TRBV2 and TRBJ2-7; the D gene is possibly TRBD1 (6 bases). The CDR3 contains 13 residues. Germline values: CDR1 SNHLY, CDR2 FYNNEI. The V end lost 5 bases, the J end lost 2 bases, and 10 bases lay between the germline ends. The CDR3 loop is CASSRTAAYEQYF. The CDR3, as DNA: TGTGCCAGCAGTCGGACAGCCGCCTACGAGCAGTACTTC.

This clone was seen at least ten times. The V gene is TRBV6-5, the J gene TRBJ2-1; 10 nucleotides line up with TRBD2. The germline CDR1 and CDR2 sequences are MNHEY and SVGAGI. CDR3 length: 16 residues. The ends lost 6 bases at V and 4 bases at J; junction bases unmatched: 9. CDR3 sequence reads: CASSYLPSGSYNEQFF. Written as DNA, the CDR3 is TGTGCCAGCAGCTACCTCCCTAGCGGGAGTTACAATGAGCAGTTCTTC.

The genes are TRBV7-3 and TRBJ2-7, with D possibly TRBD2 on 6 matching bases. This CDR3 contains 15 residues. V lost 0 bases and J lost 3, with 12 bases in between. Germline CDR1 is SGHTA and CDR2 is FQGTGA. The CDR3 loop reads CASSLTGRDFYEQYF. CDR3 in DNA: TGTGCCAGCAGCTTAACTGGGCGGGATTTCTACGAGCAGTACTTC.

The DNA for the CDR3 is TGTGCCATCGCAGTTAGCGGGAGAACCGAGCAGTACTTC. Translating it yields CAIAVSGRTEQYF. The chain couples TRBV10-3 to TRBJ2-7, with 9 bases aligning to TRBD2. Germline lookup yields CDR1 ENHRY and CDR2 SYGVKD. The V segment lost 8 bases and the J segment 6 bases; nucleotides outside the gene matches: 8. This CDR3 comprises 13 residues.

This chain joins TRBV6-1 and TRBJ1-2, with TRBD1 matching 7 bases. The V and J ends lost 2 bases and 3 bases, in that order; junction bases with no gene match: 3. CDR1 MNHNS and CDR2 SASEGT come from the germline V gene. The CDR3 loop spans 14 amino acids. The CDR3 DNA sequence: TGTGCCAGCAGTGAACTCGGGACAGACTATGGCTACACCTTC. Protein sequence: CASSELGTDYGYTF.